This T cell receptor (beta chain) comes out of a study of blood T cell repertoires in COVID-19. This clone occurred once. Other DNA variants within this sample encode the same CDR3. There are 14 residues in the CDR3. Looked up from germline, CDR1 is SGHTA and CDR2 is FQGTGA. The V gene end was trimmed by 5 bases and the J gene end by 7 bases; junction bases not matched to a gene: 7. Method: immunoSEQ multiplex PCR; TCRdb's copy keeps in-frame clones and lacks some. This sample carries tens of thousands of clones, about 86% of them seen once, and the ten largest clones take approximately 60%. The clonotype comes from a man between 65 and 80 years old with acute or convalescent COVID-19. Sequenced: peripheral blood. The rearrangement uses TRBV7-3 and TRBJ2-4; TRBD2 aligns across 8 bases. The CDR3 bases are TGTGCCAGCAGCCCAAGTGCTAGCGGGAACATTCAGTACTTC. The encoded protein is CASSPSASGNIQYF.